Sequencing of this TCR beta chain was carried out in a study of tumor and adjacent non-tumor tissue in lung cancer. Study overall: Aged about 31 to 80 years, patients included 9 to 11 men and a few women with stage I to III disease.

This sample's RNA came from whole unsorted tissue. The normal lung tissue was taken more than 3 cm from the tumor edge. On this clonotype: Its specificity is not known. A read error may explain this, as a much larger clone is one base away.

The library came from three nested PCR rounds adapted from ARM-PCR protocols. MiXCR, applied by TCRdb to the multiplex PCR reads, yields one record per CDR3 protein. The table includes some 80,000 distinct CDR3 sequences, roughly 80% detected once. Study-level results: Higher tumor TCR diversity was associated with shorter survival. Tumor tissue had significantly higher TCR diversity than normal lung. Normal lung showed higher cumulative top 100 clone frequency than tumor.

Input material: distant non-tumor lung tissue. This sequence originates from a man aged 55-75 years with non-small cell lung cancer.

The CDR3 sequence: CASSLDTSSYNPPLHF. For the CDR3, the DNA is TGTGCCAGCAGCCTGGACACGAGCTCCTATAATCCACCCCTCCACTTT. The chain is built from TRBV5-4 and TRBJ1-6, with D maybe TRBD1 (5 bases). Germline CDR1 reads SGHNT; CDR2 reads YYREEE (reference sequence). The CDR3 runs to 16 residues.